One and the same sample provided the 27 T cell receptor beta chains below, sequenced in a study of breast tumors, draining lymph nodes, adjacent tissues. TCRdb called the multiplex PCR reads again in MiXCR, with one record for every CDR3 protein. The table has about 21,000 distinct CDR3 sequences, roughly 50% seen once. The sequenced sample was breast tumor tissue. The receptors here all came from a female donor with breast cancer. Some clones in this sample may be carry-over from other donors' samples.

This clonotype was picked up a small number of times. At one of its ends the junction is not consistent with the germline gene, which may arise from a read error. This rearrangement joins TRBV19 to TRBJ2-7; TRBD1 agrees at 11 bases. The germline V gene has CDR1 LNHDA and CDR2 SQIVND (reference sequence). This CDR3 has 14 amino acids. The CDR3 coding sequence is TGTGCCAGTAGTATAACGGGACAGGGGGACGAGCAGTATTTC. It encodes CASSITGQGDEQYF.

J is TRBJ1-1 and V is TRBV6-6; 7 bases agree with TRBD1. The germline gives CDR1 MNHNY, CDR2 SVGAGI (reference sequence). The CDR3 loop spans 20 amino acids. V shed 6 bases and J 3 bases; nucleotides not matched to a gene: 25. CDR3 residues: CASRLTKTRQGGLSHTEAFF. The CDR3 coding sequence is TGTGCCAGCAGGCTTACTAAGACCCGACAGGGAGGGCTTTCGCACACTGAAGCTTTCTTT.

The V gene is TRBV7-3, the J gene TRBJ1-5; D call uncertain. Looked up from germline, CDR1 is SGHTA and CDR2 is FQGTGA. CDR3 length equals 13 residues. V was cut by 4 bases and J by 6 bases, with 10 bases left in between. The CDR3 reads CASSSRGGQPQHF. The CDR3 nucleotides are TGTGCCAGCAGCTCCCGGGGAGGTCAGCCCCAGCATTTT.

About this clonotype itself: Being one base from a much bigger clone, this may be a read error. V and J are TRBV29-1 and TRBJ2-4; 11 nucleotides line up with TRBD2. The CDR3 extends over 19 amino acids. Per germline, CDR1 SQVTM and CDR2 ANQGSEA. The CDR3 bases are TGCAGCGTCCTCGGGACTAGCGGCCTCCGGGGGGGAGCCAAAAACATTCAGCACTTC. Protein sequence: CSVLGTSGLRGGAKNIQHF.

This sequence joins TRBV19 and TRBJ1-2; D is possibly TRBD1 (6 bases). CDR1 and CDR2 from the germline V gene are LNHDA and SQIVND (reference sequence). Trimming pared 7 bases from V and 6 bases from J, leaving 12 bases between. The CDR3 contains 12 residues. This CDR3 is CASTRQADGYTF. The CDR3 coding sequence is TGTGCCAGTACCCGACAGGCGGATGGCTACACCTTC.

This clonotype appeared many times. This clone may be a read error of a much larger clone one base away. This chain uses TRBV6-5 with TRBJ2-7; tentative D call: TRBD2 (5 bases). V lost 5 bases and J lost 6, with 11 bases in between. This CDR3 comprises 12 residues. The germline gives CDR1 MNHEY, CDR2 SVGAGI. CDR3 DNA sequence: TGTGCCAGCAGTCACGAGGGTAGCGAGCAGTACTTC. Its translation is CASSHEGSEQYF.

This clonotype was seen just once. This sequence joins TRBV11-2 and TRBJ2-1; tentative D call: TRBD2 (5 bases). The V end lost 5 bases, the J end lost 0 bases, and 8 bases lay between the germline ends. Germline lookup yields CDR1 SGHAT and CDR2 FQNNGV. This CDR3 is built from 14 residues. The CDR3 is CASSPGLSYNEQFF. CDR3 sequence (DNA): TGTGCCAGCAGCCCCGGACTCTCCTACAATGAGCAGTTCTTC. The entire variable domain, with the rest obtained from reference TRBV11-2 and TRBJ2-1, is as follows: EAGVAQSPRYKIIEKRQSVAFWCNPISGHATLYWYQQILGQGPKLLIQFQNNGVVDDSQLPKDRFSAERLKGVDSTLKIQPAKLEDSAVYLCASSPGLSYNEQFFGPGTRLTVL.

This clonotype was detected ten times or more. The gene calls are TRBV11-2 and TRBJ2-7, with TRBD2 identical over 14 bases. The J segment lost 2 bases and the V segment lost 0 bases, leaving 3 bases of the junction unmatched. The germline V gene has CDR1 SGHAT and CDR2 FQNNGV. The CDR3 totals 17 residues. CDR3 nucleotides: TGTGCCAGCAGCTTAGAGCCGACTAGCGGGGGGGCCTACGAGCAGTACTTC. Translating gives CASSLEPTSGGAYEQYF.

The CDR3 region is CASSNRVAGELFF. Written as DNA, the CDR3 is TGTGCCAGCAGCAACAGGGTCGCCGGGGAGCTGTTTTTT. The genes are TRBV7-3 and TRBJ2-2; D possibly corresponds to TRBD1 (6 bases). Trimming took 5 bases from V and 6 from J, leaving 10 bases between them. This CDR3 comprises 13 residues. The V gene's germline CDR1 is SGHTA and CDR2 FQGTGA. The complete variable domain, with remaining parts taken from reference TRBV7-3 and TRBJ2-2, reads GAGVSQTPSNKVTEKGKYVELRCDPISGHTALYWYRQSLGQGPEFLIYFQGTGAADDSGLPNDRFFAVRPEGSVSTLKIQRTERGDSAVYLCASSNRVAGELFFGEGSRLTVL.

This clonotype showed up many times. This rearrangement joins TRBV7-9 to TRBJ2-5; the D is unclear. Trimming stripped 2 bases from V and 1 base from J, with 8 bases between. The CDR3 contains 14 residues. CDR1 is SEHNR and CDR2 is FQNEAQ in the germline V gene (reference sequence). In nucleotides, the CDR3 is TGTGCCAGCAGCTTAACAAACAGCCAAGAGACCCAGTACTTC. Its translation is CASSLTNSQETQYF.

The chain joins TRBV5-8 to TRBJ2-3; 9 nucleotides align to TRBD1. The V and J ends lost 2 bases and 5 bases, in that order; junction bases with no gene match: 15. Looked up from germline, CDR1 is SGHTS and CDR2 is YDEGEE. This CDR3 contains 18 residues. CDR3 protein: CASSLYPGQGGSQDTQYF. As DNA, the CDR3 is TGTGCCAGCAGCTTATACCCGGGACAGGGTGGGTCGCAAGATACGCAGTATTTT.

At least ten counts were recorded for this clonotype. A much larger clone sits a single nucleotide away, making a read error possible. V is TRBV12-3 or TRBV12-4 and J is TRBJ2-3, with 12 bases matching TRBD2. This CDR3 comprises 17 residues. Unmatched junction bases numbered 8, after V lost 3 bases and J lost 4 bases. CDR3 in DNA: TGTGCCAGCAGTTTCGACCGACTAGCGGGAGATCCAGATACGCAGTATTTT. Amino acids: CASSFDRLAGDPDTQYF.

The CDR3 protein is CAIRTGGVNYGYTF. CDR3 sequence (DNA): TGTGCCATCAGAACAGGGGGGGTTAACTATGGCTACACCTTC. V is TRBV10-3 and J is TRBJ1-2; 8 nucleotides line up with TRBD1. The CDR3 is made up of 14 amino acids. J lost 1 base, V lost 6 bases, and 4 bases had no gene match. Germline V lookup: CDR1 ENHRY, CDR2 SYGVKD.

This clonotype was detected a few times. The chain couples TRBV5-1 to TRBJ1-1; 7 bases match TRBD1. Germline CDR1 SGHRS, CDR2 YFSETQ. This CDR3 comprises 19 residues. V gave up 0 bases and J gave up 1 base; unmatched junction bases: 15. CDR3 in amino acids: CASSLGVYPATGTNTEAFF. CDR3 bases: TGCGCCAGCAGCTTGGGGGTCTACCCGGCGACAGGGACGAACACTGAAGCTTTCTTT. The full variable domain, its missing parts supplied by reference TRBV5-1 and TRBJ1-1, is KAGVTQTPRYLIKTRGQQVTLSCSPISGHRSVSWYQQTPGQGLQFLFEYFSETQRNKGNFPGRFSGRQFSNSRSEMNVSTLELGDSALYLCASSLGVYPATGTNTEAFFGQGTRLTVV.

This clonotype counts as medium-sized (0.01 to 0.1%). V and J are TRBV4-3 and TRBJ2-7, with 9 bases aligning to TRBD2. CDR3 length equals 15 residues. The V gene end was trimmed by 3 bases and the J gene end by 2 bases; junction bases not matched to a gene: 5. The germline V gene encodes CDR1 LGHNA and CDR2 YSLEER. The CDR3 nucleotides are TGCGCCAGCAGCCAGAGGCTAGCGGGAACCTACGAGCAGTACTTC. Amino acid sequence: CASSQRLAGTYEQYF.

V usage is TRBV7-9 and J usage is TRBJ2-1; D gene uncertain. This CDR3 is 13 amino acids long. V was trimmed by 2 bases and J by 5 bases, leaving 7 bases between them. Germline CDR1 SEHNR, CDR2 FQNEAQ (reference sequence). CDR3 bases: TGTGCCAGCAGCTTATCGACGGACAATGAGCAGTTCTTC. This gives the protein CASSLSTDNEQFF.

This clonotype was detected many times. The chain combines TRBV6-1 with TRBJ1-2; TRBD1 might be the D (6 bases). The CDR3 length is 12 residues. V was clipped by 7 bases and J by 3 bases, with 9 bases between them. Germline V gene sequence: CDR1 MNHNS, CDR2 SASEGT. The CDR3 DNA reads TGTGCCAGCAACAGGGCTGACTATGGCTACACCTTC. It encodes CASNRADYGYTF.

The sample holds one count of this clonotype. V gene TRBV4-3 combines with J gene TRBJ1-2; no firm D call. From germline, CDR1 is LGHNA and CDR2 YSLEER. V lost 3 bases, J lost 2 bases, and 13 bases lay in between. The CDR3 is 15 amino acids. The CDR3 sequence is CASSQETGLNYGYTF. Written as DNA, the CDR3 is TGCGCCAGCAGCCAGGAGACCGGGCTAAACTATGGCTACACCTTC.

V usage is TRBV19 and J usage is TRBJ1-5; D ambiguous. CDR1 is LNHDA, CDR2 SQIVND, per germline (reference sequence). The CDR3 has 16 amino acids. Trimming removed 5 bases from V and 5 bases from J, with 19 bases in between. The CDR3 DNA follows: TGTGCCAGTAGTCCCCGGGCCACCCGGAGAGATCAGCCCCAGCATTTT. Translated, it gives CASSPRATRRDQPQHF.

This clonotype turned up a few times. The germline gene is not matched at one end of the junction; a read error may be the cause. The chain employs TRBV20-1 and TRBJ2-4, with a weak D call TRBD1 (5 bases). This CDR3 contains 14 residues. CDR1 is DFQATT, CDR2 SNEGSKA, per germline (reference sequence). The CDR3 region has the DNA TGCAGTCTAATTATCAGGGAAACCAAAACCATTCAGTACTTC. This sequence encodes CSLIIRETKTIQYF.

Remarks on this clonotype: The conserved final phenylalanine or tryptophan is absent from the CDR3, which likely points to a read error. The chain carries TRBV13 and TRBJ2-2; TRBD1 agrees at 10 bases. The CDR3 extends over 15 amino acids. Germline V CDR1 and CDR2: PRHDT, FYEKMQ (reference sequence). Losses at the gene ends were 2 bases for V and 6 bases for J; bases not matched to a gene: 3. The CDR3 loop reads CASSLRDRGAGELFL. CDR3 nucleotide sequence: TGTGCCAGCAGCTTACGGGACAGGGGCGCCGGGGAGCTGTTTCTT.

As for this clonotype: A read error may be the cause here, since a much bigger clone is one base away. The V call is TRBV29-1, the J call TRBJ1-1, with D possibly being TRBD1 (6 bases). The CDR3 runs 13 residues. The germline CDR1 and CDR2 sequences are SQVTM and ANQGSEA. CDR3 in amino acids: CSADRTGNTEALF. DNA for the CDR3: TGCAGCGCTGACAGGACGGGGAACACTGAAGCTCTCTTT.

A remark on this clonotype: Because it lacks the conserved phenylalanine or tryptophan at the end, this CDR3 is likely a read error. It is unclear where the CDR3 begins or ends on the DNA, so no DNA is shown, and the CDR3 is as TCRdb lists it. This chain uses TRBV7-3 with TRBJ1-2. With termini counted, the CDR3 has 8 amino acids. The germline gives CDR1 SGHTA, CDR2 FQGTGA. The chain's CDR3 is CASSLEFL.

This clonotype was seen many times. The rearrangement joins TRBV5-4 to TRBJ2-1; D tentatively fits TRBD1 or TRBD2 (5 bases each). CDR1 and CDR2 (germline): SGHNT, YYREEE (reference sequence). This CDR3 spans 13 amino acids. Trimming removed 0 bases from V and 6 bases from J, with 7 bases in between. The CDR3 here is CASSLGDVNEQFF. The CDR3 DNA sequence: TGTGCCAGCAGCTTGGGGGACGTCAATGAGCAGTTCTTC.

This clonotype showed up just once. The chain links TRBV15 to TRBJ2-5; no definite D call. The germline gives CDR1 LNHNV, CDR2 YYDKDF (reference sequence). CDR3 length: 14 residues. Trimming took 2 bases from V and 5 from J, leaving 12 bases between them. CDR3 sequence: CATSRFTVVETQYF. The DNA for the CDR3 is TGTGCCACCAGCAGATTCACGGTTGTTGAGACCCAGTACTTC.

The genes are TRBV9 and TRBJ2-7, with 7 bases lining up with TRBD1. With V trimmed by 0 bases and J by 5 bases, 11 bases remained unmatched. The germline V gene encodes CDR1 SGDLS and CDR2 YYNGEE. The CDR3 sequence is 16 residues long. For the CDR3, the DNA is TGTGCCAGCAGCGTAGCCCTTCGACAGGGTGATGACGAGCAGTACTTC. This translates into CASSVALRQGDDEQYF.

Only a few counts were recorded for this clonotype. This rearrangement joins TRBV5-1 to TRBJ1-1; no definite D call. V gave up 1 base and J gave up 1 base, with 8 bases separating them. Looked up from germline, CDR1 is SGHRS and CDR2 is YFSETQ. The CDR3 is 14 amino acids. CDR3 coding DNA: TGCGCCAGCAGCTTGTCCACGGCGAACACTGAAGCTTTCTTT. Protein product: CASSLSTANTEAFF.